This entry describes one TCR beta chain. PCR used 60 Vbeta primers and 13 Jbeta primers. Produced via immunoSEQ multiplex PCR; TCRdb's table is partial and in-frame only. The sample includes roughly 120,000 clones, roughly 82% of them seen just once. This entry is derived from a study of cytomegalovirus exposure and HLA in healthy donors. This CDR3 comprises 13 residues. Trimming took off 10 bases at V and 1 base at J, with 13 bases between the two ends. Germline-derived CDR1 and CDR2 are SNHLY and FYNNEI. The sample taken for sequencing was PBMCs. The source of this sequence is a woman aged 60-75 years in good health and CMV-seropositive. The V call is TRBV2, the J call TRBJ2-5; D gene ambiguous. In DNA, the CDR3 is TGTGCCACCAACTCGGGTCGCCAAGAGACCCAGTACTTC. It yields the protein CATNSGRQETQYF.